These 16 T cell receptor beta chains share one sample of origin, sequenced in a study of shared clonotypes between healthy human individuals. The method was immunoSEQ multiplex PCR; TCRdb's version includes in-frame clones alone and lacks a portion of them. The table records about 1,800,000 clones, about 95% of them present only once. CD8 cells classed as naive were CD45RO-negative and positively selected for CCR7, excluding terminally differentiated effector memory CD45RA+ cells. The sample taken for sequencing was naive CD8+ T cells sorted from blood. These receptors all come from a man aged 18 to 29 in good health.

J is TRBJ2-2 and V is TRBV7-2, with 7 bases lining up with TRBD1. This CDR3 has 16 residues. The ends lost 3 bases at V and 0 bases at J; junction bases unmatched: 4. CDR1 SGHTA and CDR2 FQGNSA come from the germline V gene. The CDR3 region is CASSFLTGSNTGELFF. The CDR3 region has the DNA TGTGCCAGCAGCTTCCTGACAGGGTCGAACACCGGGGAGCTGTTTTTT.

This chain links TRBV18 with TRBJ1-1, with D possibly TRBD1 on 5 matching bases. Trimming took off 3 bases at V and 4 bases at J, with 15 bases between the two ends. CDR3 length equals 15 residues. In germline, CDR1 is KGHSH, CDR2 LQKENI. The DNA of the CDR3 is TGTGCCAGCTCACCGGAACCGACGGGGCCCACTGAAGCTTTCTTT. This translates into CASSPEPTGPTEAFF. Together with reference TRBV18 and TRBJ1-1, the CDR3 gives the full variable domain: NAGVMQNPRHLVRRRGQEARLRCSPMKGHSHVYWYRQLPEEGLKFMVYLQKENIIDESGMPKERFSAEFPKEGPSILRIQQVVRGDSAAYFCASSPEPTGPTEAFFGQGTRLTVV.

The chain links TRBV6-1 to TRBJ1-5; D is unclear. Trimming removed 1 base at V and 2 bases at J, with 6 bases between. The CDR3 has 14 residues. Germline V lookup: CDR1 MNHNS, CDR2 SASEGT. CDR3 sequence reads: CASSEGSGNQPQHF. The CDR3 nucleotides are TGTGCCAGCAGTGAAGGGAGTGGCAATCAGCCCCAGCATTTT.

The genes are TRBV27 and TRBJ2-2, with unresolved D. Germline assignment: CDR1 MNHEY and CDR2 SMNVEV (reference sequence). The CDR3 sequence is 13 residues long. V was trimmed by 3 bases and J by 6 bases, leaving 8 bases between them. CDR3 nucleotides: TGTGCCAGCAGTTTGTTGGCGGCCGGGGAGCTGTTTTTT. Translation gives CASSLLAAGELFF.

The chain is built from TRBV11-2 and TRBJ2-5; either TRBD1 or TRBD2 may fit D (5 bases each). The V gene lost 5 bases and the J gene lost 3 bases, with 13 bases spanning the gap. Per germline, CDR1 SGHAT and CDR2 FQNNGV. The CDR3 spans 14 residues. The CDR3 spells CASSHPWGKETQYF. The CDR3 region has the DNA TGTGCCAGCAGCCATCCGTGGGGGAAAGAGACCCAGTACTTC. The full variable domain, with the rest looked up from reference TRBV11-2 and TRBJ2-5, is EAGVAQSPRYKIIEKRQSVAFWCNPISGHATLYWYQQILGQGPKLLIQFQNNGVVDDSQLPKDRFSAERLKGVDSTLKIQPAKLEDSAVYLCASSHPWGKETQYFGPGTRLLVL.

The chain is built from TRBV4-3 and TRBJ2-7; 12 positions agree with TRBD2. Germline CDR1 and CDR2: LGHNA and YSLEER. CDR3 size: 17 residues. Trimming at V came to 0 bases and at J to 2 bases, leaving 5 bases not matched to a gene. CDR3 bases: TGCGCCAGCAGCCAAGACATCGGACTAGCGGGGACCTACGAGCAGTACTTC. Translation: CASSQDIGLAGTYEQYF.

The CDR3 region has the DNA TGCGCCAGCAGCCAGACACTAGCGGGAGTAGGTCACGAGCAGTACTTC. It encodes CASSQTLAGVGHEQYF. This chain connects TRBV4-3 to TRBJ2-7, with 11 bases identical to TRBD2. J was trimmed by 5 bases and V by 3 bases; bases with no gene match: 9. CDR3 length: 16 residues. Germline V CDR1 and CDR2: LGHNA, YSLEER.

V gene TRBV30 combines with J gene TRBJ2-5, with D possibly TRBD2 on 5 matching bases. Germline V gene sequence: CDR1 GTSNPN, CDR2 SVGIG (reference sequence). V lost 4 bases and J 0 bases, leaving 18 bases between the germline ends. The CDR3 is 16 amino acids. This CDR3 reads CAWINIRESYQETQYF. The CDR3 DNA reads TGTGCCTGGATTAACATCCGGGAATCGTACCAAGAGACCCAGTACTTC.

This clone was seen once. The sample holds other DNA sequences that translate to the same CDR3. This chain uses TRBV6-6 with TRBJ2-7, with TRBD1 matching 7 bases. CDR1 MNHNY and CDR2 SVGAGI come from the germline V gene (reference sequence). V was pared by 6 bases and J by 2 bases, with 4 bases of the junction left unmatched. This CDR3 has 13 residues. CDR3 sequence (DNA): TGTGCCAGCAGCTCGGGACAGACCTACGAGCAGTACTTC. Protein product: CASSSGQTYEQYF.

This clone was counted a single time. The identical CDR3 is also encoded by other nucleotide sequences in the sample. This chain connects TRBV4-1 to TRBJ2-7; D is unclear. Germline V lookup: CDR1 MGHRA, CDR2 YSYEKL. CDR3 size: 13 residues. The V end lost 0 bases, the J end lost 3 bases, and 6 bases lay between the germline ends. The DNA for the CDR3 is TGCGCCAGCAGCCAAGATAGGGACTACGAGCAGTACTTC. Translation gives CASSQDRDYEQYF.

The chain is built from TRBV29-1 and TRBJ2-5; D gene unclear. V was pared by 2 bases and J by 2 bases, with 12 bases between. CDR1 and CDR2 from the germline V gene are SQVTM and ANQGSEA. The CDR3 consists of 14 residues. CDR3 protein: CSVEILVDQETQYF. CDR3 nucleotide sequence: TGCAGCGTTGAAATCCTAGTCGATCAAGAGACCCAGTACTTC.

This sequence joins TRBV13 and TRBJ1-2; D ambiguous. V shed 5 bases and J shed 4 bases, with 14 bases lying between them. Germline V gives CDR1 PRHDT, CDR2 FYEKMQ (reference sequence). The CDR3 length is 14 residues. CDR3 protein: CASSPGRSGYGYTF. For the CDR3, the DNA is TGTGCCAGCAGCCCTGGTAGATCAGGCTATGGCTACACCTTC.

The chain links TRBV2 to TRBJ2-1; weak D call: TRBD2 (6 bases). Germline V gives CDR1 SNHLY, CDR2 FYNNEI. V gave up 7 bases and J gave up 6 bases, with 16 bases separating them. This CDR3 comprises 14 residues. The CDR3 DNA follows: TGTGCCAGCAACATTGGCGGGAATAGCAATGAGCAGTTCTTC. Encoded protein: CASNIGGNSNEQFF.

The chain employs TRBV29-1 and TRBJ2-7; 8 nucleotides agree with TRBD1. The CDR3 has 15 residues. Germline V lookup: CDR1 SQVTM, CDR2 ANQGSEA. J was trimmed by 3 bases and V by 3 bases; bases with no gene match: 10. CDR3 protein: CSVDGWTGPNYEQYF. CDR3 DNA sequence: TGCAGCGTTGACGGCTGGACAGGGCCAAACTACGAGCAGTACTTC.

The chain links TRBV7-9 to TRBJ1-2, with D unclear. The CDR3 spans 14 residues. CDR1 and CDR2 (germline): SEHNR, FQNEAQ (reference sequence). With 6 bases removed from V and 2 bases from J, the gap between germline ends came to 13 bases. The CDR3 sequence is CASRAPDLNYGYTF. CDR3 sequence (DNA): TGTGCCAGCAGAGCCCCTGACCTAAACTATGGCTACACCTTC.

With regard to this clone: Other DNA sequences in this sample translate to the same CDR3. The V gene is TRBV27, the J gene TRBJ2-5; 10 nucleotides align to TRBD2. The CDR3 covers 15 residues. The germline gives CDR1 MNHEY, CDR2 SMNVEV (reference sequence). The V and J ends lost 2 bases and 5 bases, in that order; junction bases with no gene match: 5. The DNA of the CDR3 is TGTGCCAGCAGTTTAGGAGCGGGGGGGCTCGAGACCCAGTACTTC. Residues: CASSLGAGGLETQYF.